Sequencing of this TCR beta chain was carried out in a study of T-cell memory formation after mild COVID-19. TCRdb used MiXCR to reprocess the 5' RACE reads, holding one entry per CDR3 protein. The table lists 150,000 or so distinct CDR3 sequences, roughly 28% of them singletons, with around 11% in the top ten. The V gene end was trimmed by 5 bases and the J gene end by 7 bases; junction bases not matched to a gene: 5. Germline V gives CDR1 MNHEY, CDR2 SVGAGI. This CDR3 has 12 amino acids. The V and J genes are TRBV6-5 and TRBJ2-7, with 7 positions matching TRBD1. This sequence was found in an adult woman who had mild COVID-19 (a few samples of this study predate the infection). Cell type and time point are not known. Specimen: PBMCs or a T cell subset sorted from them (not recorded which). CDR3 protein: CASSIHRGEQYF. The CDR3 DNA reads as TGTGCCAGCAGTATCCACAGGGGAGAGCAGTACTTC.